One sample yielded the 20 T cell receptor beta chains listed below, sequenced in a study of cytomegalovirus exposure and HLA in healthy donors. With 60 Vbeta and 13 Jbeta primers, the PCR was carried out. Measured with immunoSEQ multiplex PCR; TCRdb has only the in-frame clones, and not every one. The table records some 80,000 clones, 78% of them present only once. The sample taken for sequencing was PBMCs. These TCRs come from a man in his forties in good health and CMV-seronegative.

The chain employs TRBV6-1 and TRBJ1-5; possibly TRBD1 for D (5 bases). With 0 bases removed from V and 6 bases from J, the gap between germline ends came to 15 bases. CDR1 MNHNS and CDR2 SASEGT come from the germline V gene. This CDR3 is 16 amino acids long. The CDR3 region has the DNA TGTGCCAGCAGTGAAGCATCGGGGGTTCGGAGTCAGCCCCAGCATTTT. Protein sequence: CASSEASGVRSQPQHF.

The genes are TRBV6-5 and TRBJ2-5; a possible D gene is TRBD1 (6 bases). The end of the DNA is better explained by TRBJ2-7, so the J call may be wrong. The CDR3 length is 15 residues. The germline V gene has CDR1 MNHEY and CDR2 SVGAGI. The CDR3 here is CASSSIPQGTYEQYF. In nucleotides, the CDR3 is TGTGCCAGCAGTTCCATTCCCCAGGGGACCTACGAGCAGTACTTC.

The chain recombines TRBV28 with TRBJ2-7; TRBD1 matches 7 bases. The germline CDR1 and CDR2 sequences are MDHEN and SYDVKM. The CDR3 covers 13 residues. The ends lost 8 bases at V and 2 bases at J; junction bases unmatched: 6. CDR3 nucleotides: TGTGCCAGCGTGGAAACAGGGGCCTACGAGCAGTACTTC. Its protein product is CASVETGAYEQYF. The full variable domain, in which reference TRBV28 and TRBJ2-7 provide the parts outside the CDR3, is DVKVTQSSRYLVKRTGEKVFLECVQDMDHENMFWYRQDPGLGLRLIYFSYDVKMKEKGDIPEGYSVSREKKERFSLILESASTNQTSMYLCASVETGAYEQYFGPGTRLTVT.

J is TRBJ1-5 and V is TRBV11-2, with D maybe TRBD1 (5 bases). V lost 5 bases and J 0 bases, leaving 14 bases between the germline ends. The CDR3 has 16 amino acids. Germline V gene data show CDR1 as SGHAT and CDR2 as FQNNGV. CDR3 amino acids: CASSPLGGNSNQPQHF. The CDR3 DNA reads TGTGCCAGCAGCCCGCTCGGGGGAAATAGCAATCAGCCCCAGCATTTT.

The chain uses TRBV4-2 and TRBJ2-3, with TRBD2 matching 16 bases. Germline V lookup: CDR1 LGHNA, CDR2 YNFKEQ. The CDR3 sequence is 20 residues long. The V and J ends lost 6 bases and 4 bases, in that order; junction bases with no gene match: 16. Here the CDR3 reads CASSQTGTSGRAGAPDTQYF. The CDR3 coding sequence is TGTGCCAGCAGTCAAACCGGGACTAGCGGGAGGGCCGGGGCCCCAGATACGCAGTATTTT.

The chain joins TRBV28 to TRBJ1-6; D gene unclear. Germline V gene lookup returns CDR1 MDHEN and CDR2 SYDVKM. The CDR3 is 16 residues long. V was trimmed by 10 bases and J by 1 base, leaving 17 bases between them. CDR3 sequence: CATLREAASYNSPLHF. The CDR3 nucleotides read TGTGCCACCCTACGAGAGGCGGCGTCCTATAATTCACCCCTCCACTTT. Filled out from reference TRBV28 and TRBJ1-6, the complete variable domain reads DVKVTQSSRYLVKRTGEKVFLECVQDMDHENMFWYRQDPGLGLRLIYFSYDVKMKEKGDIPEGYSVSREKKERFSLILESASTNQTSMYLCATLREAASYNSPLHFGNGTRLTVT.

V usage is TRBV2 and J usage is TRBJ2-2; D is undetermined. Deletions cut 3 bases from V and 2 bases from J, with 10 bases between. CDR3 length: 15 residues. Germline V gene lookup returns CDR1 SNHLY and CDR2 FYNNEI. The CDR3 DNA reads TGTGCCAGCAGTGATTTGGCTTCAAACACCGGGGAGCTGTTTTTT. Protein product: CASSDLASNTGELFF.

The chain uses TRBV5-1 and TRBJ1-1; 9 bases fit TRBD1. V lost 4 bases and J lost 7; bases outside the gene matches: 14. The V gene's germline CDR1 is SGHRS and CDR2 YFSETQ. The CDR3 loop spans 16 amino acids. CDR3 nucleotides: TGCGCCAGCAGCGCAGGACAGGGGAGCAGAAGCCTTGAAGCTTTCTTT. It yields the protein CASSAGQGSRSLEAFF.

The J gene is TRBJ2-2, the V gene TRBV19, with 7 nucleotides matching TRBD1. Germline V gene sequence: CDR1 LNHDA, CDR2 SQIVND (reference sequence). The CDR3 spans 15 residues. V was clipped by 7 bases and J by 0 bases; unmatched bases: 5. Written as DNA, the CDR3 is TGTGCCAGTACAGGGACAGATACGAACACCGGGGAGCTGTTTTTT. Its translation: CASTGTDTNTGELFF.

This clone was seen more than once but under ten times. This chain connects TRBV18 to TRBJ2-7; 7 bases are a match to TRBD2. V was clipped by 6 bases and J by 2 bases; unmatched bases: 10. Germline CDR1 and CDR2: KGHSH and LQKENI. The CDR3 has 15 amino acids. The CDR3 bases are TGTGCCAGCTCGGATGCTAGCGGACTGACCTACGAGCAGTACTTC. This codes for CASSDASGLTYEQYF.

The V and J genes are TRBV2 and TRBJ2-2, with 7 positions matching TRBD1. The V gene end was trimmed by 7 bases and the J gene end by 4 bases; junction bases not matched to a gene: 3. CDR1 and CDR2 from the germline V gene are SNHLY and FYNNEI. This CDR3 comprises 13 residues. CDR3 region: CASMGTVTGELFF. The CDR3 DNA sequence: TGTGCCAGCATGGGGACAGTCACCGGGGAGCTGTTTTTT.

The chain combines TRBV7-8 with TRBJ2-1, with 7 nucleotides matching TRBD1. The CDR3 is 16 amino acids. Losses at the gene ends were 4 bases for V and 1 base for J; bases not matched to a gene: 7. The V gene's germline CDR1 is SGHVS and CDR2 FQNEAQ. The CDR3 here is CASSSRQGISYNEQFF. In DNA form, the CDR3 reads TGTGCCAGCAGCTCCCGACAGGGAATATCCTACAATGAGCAGTTCTTC.

The chain links TRBV19 to TRBJ2-1; 7 positions agree with TRBD1. Germline V gene lookup returns CDR1 LNHDA and CDR2 SQIVND (reference sequence). Germline trimming cut 3 bases from V and 9 bases from J; bases unmatched to any gene: 20. CDR3 length: 18 residues. Written as DNA, the CDR3 is TGTGCCAGTAGTATTTCCGGACAGGCAGGAACAGGGGCCGGTGAGCAGTTCTTC. Translated, it gives CASSISGQAGTGAGEQFF. The whole variable domain, remainder taken from reference TRBV19 and TRBJ2-1, is DGGITQSPKYLFRKEGQNVTLSCEQNLNHDAMYWYRQDPGQGLRLIYYSQIVNDFQKGDIAEGYSVSREKKESFPLTVTSAQKNPTAFYLCASSISGQAGTGAGEQFFGPGTRLTVL.

This clone was counted a single time. For the CDR3, the DNA is TGTGCCAGCAGCCCGGGACAGGGGTATGCTGGGGCCAACGTCCTGACTTTC. The encoded protein is CASSPGQGYAGANVLTF. This sequence joins TRBV11-3 and TRBJ2-6; 10 positions agree with TRBD1. Germline V gene data show CDR1 as SGHNT and CDR2 as YENEEA. The CDR3 totals 17 residues. The V gene end was trimmed by 5 bases and the J gene end by 2 bases; junction bases not matched to a gene: 6.

This clone was seen a single time. This chain uses TRBV10-1 with TRBJ2-3, with D maybe TRBD2 (5 bases). V was pared by 6 bases and J by 5 bases, with 18 bases between. The CDR3 runs to 15 residues. CDR1 is WNHNN and CDR2 is SYGVQD in the germline V gene (reference sequence). CDR3 in amino acids: CASSASGTVIDTQYF. CDR3 coding DNA: TGCGCCAGCAGCGCCAGCGGAACGGTGATAGATACGCAGTATTTT.

The V gene is TRBV2, the J gene TRBJ2-7; possible D gene TRBD2, 6 bases. CDR3 length equals 21 residues. The germline CDR1 and CDR2 sequences are SNHLY and FYNNEI. V gave up 2 bases and J gave up 0 bases, with 29 bases separating them. The DNA of the CDR3 is TGTGCCAGCAGTGAAACGGGAGAGGGCTGGACGTTCGGACAAAACTCCTACGAGCAGTACTTC. This translates into CASSETGEGWTFGQNSYEQYF.

The chain has TRBV6-1 and TRBJ2-7, with D maybe TRBD2 (6 bases). This CDR3 contains 14 residues. V dropped 7 bases and J dropped 3 bases, with 16 bases sitting between them. In germline, CDR1 is MNHNS, CDR2 SASEGT. The CDR3 loop is CASKGTPANYEQYF. As DNA, the CDR3 is TGTGCCAGCAAGGGGACTCCTGCTAACTACGAGCAGTACTTC.

The V call is TRBV27, the J call TRBJ2-7; 7 bases agree with TRBD1. V dropped 6 bases and J dropped 4; count of bases not matched to a gene: 6. CDR3 length equals 13 residues. Germline V lookup: CDR1 MNHEY, CDR2 SMNVEV (reference sequence). CDR3 DNA sequence: TGTGCCAGCAGCCCGACAGGGATGTACGAGCAGTACTTC. Translated: CASSPTGMYEQYF.

The V gene is TRBV14, the J gene TRBJ2-7, with D possibly being TRBD2 (6 bases). Trimming removed 4 bases at V and 4 bases at J, with 20 bases between. Germline CDR1 SGHDN, CDR2 FVKESK. This CDR3 has 16 amino acids. DNA for the CDR3: TGTGCCAGCAGCCTCCAAGGAGGGAGCCTGGCGTACGAGCAGTACTTC. Its protein product is CASSLQGGSLAYEQYF.

The rearrangement joins TRBV5-6 to TRBJ2-3, with TRBD2 identical over 13 bases. Losses at the gene ends were 2 bases for V and 1 base for J; bases not matched to a gene: 4. This CDR3 has 17 residues. Germline V CDR1 and CDR2: SGHDT, YYEEEE. The CDR3 is CASSFPGLAGGTDTQYF. The CDR3 DNA is TGTGCCAGCAGCTTTCCCGGACTAGCGGGAGGCACAGATACGCAGTATTTT.